The rows below give T cell receptor beta chains drawn from one sample of a study of tumor-infiltrating lymphocytes in primary liver carcinoma. TCRdb called the multiplex PCR reads again in MiXCR, with one record for every CDR3 protein. The repertoire includes 20,000 to 25,000 distinct CDR3 sequences, 65% to 85% of them detected once, and 35% sits in the top ten. The source material was liver tumor tissue from sampling region 2. Receptor source: a woman in her 30s with primary liver carcinoma and hepatitis B virus infection. Each CDR3 is given with its conserved first and last residue. The order of the fields is V gene, D gene, J gene, clone size, CDR3 DNA, CDR3 protein. D genes are given only for firm matches. Clone size is shown for a subset of rows, as once, few, many or a class of expanded clone.

V: TRBV6-5
D: TRBD2
J: TRBJ2-2
size: -
DNA: TGTGCCAGCAGTTTTGGACTAGCGCCGAACACCCGGGAGCTGTTTTTC
CDR3: CASSFGLAPNTRELFF

V: TRBV2
D: TRBD1
J: TRBJ2-7
size: -
DNA: TGTGTCAGCAGGGACAGGGGGCTGTACGAGCAGTACTTC
CDR3: CVSRDRGLYEQYF

V: TRBV6-1
D: -
J: TRBJ2-7
size: -
DNA: TGTGCCAGCAATGATTCACATTCTGGATCCGAACAGTATTTC
CDR3: CASNDSHSGSEQYF

V: TRBV11-3
D: -
J: TRBJ2-1
size: -
DNA: TGTGCCAGCCTCCTGGCAGGTGACGAGCAGTTCTTC
CDR3: CASLLAGDEQFF

V: TRBV6-6
D: -
J: TRBJ2-7
size: -
DNA: TGTGCCAGCAGGCCCCCAGGGGCCTATGAGCAGTACTTC
CDR3: CASRPPGAYEQYF

V: TRBV11-2
D: -
J: TRBJ1-1
size: -
DNA: TGTGCCAGTAGCTTAGAAAGAGGGAGGTTAAATGAAGCTTACTTT
CDR3: CASSLERGRLNEAYF

V: TRBV11-1
D: -
J: TRBJ2-7
size: -
DNA: TGTGCCAGCAGTTTAGCGACGGCCTCCTACCAGCTGTACTTC
CDR3: CASSLATASYQLYF

V: TRBV11-2
D: TRBD2
J: TRBJ2-1
size: -
DNA: TGTGCAAGCAGCCTCTTAGCGGGAAAGGATGTGCAGTTCTTC
CDR3: CASSLLAGKDVQFF

V: TRBV28
D: TRBD2
J: TRBJ2-7
size: -
DNA: TGTGCCAGCAGTTCGCCTTGGTTAGCGGGAGTCAACGAGCAGTACTTC
CDR3: CASSSPWLAGVNEQYF

V: TRBV5-5
D: -
J: TRBJ2-2
size: -
DNA: TGTGCCAGCACCACTATTACCGGGGAGCTGTTTTTT
CDR3: CASTTITGELFF

V: TRBV11-2
D: -
J: TRBJ1-2
size: once
DNA: TGTGCCAGAAGGTTAAGGGAAGCTAACTATGGCTACACATTC
CDR3: CARRLREANYGYTF

V: TRBV29-1
D: TRBD1
J: TRBJ1-1
size: -
DNA: TGCAGCGTTCTAGGGGGCCTGAACACTGAAACATTCTTT
CDR3: CSVLGGLNTETFF

V: TRBV28
D: TRBD2
J: TRBJ2-1
size: -
DNA: TGTGCCAGCAGTCTATATTATGGACTAGCGAGGGTAGTCGAGCAGTTCTTC
CDR3: CASSLYYGLARVVEQFF

V: TRBV4-2
D: -
J: TRBJ2-7
size: -
DNA: TGTGCCGACAGCCTGTACATGACGTACGAGCAGTACTTC
CDR3: CADSLYMTYEQYF